This T cell receptor (beta chain) derives from a study of OX40 agonist ivuxolimab in advanced cancers. On the study more broadly: Patients undergoing dose escalation presented with hepatocellular carcinoma, melanoma, renal cell or head and neck cancer.

Method: immunoSEQ multiplex PCR; TCRdb's copy keeps in-frame clones and lacks some. In the table there are approximately 12,000 clones, roughly 80% of which are singletons. Germline lookup yields CDR1 GTSNPN and CDR2 SVGIG (reference sequence). This CDR3 comprises 12 residues. Between the trimmed V and J ends, which lost 0 bases and 5 bases, there was a span of 7 bases. The V gene is TRBV30, the J gene TRBJ1-1, with TRBD1 as a possible D gene (5 bases). The clonotype was recovered from an adult with an advanced solid tumor such as melanoma, head and neck, liver or kidney cancer. The sample was CD4+ or CD8+ T cells sorted from blood, taken in a trial of the OX40 agonist ivuxolimab. CDR3 in amino acids: CAWSVSGTEAFF. The CDR3 DNA is TGTGCCTGGAGTGTATCAGGGACTGAAGCTTTCTTT.